These T cell receptor beta chains were read from a single sample in a study of CD8 T cells in ankylosing spondylitis. TCRdb redid the calling of the 5' RACE reads with MiXCR, one entry per CDR3 protein. The table lists 750,000 to 850,000 distinct CDR3 sequences, 10% to 15% of them singletons. The sample comprised blood, either unsorted or a sorted T cell fraction (not recorded which). All receptors come from a male donor with ankylosing spondylitis. The conserved cysteine and the conserved F or W are not part of the CDR3 here.

J,V,CDR3
TRBJ2-7,TRBV7-2,ASSRDRAREQY
TRBJ2-1,TRBV11-2,ASSLDLAGGLYNEQF
TRBJ2-4,TRBV5-1,ASKRDIAKNIQY
TRBJ2-6,TRBV20-1,SASPTGISGANVLT
TRBJ2-5,TRBV7-9,ASSPAFAETQY
TRBJ2-7,TRBV2,ASIKEDVSYEQY
TRBJ1-3,TRBV29-1,SVLSGNTIY
TRBJ2-7,TRBV5-6,ASSIFRGHEQY
TRBJ2-3,TRBV4-3,ASSPSVGRPDTQY
TRBJ2-3,TRBV5-6,ASSLGPRGPDTQY
TRBJ2-1,TRBV6-1,ASRVGGGSSNEQF
TRBJ2-5,TRBV4-2,ASSQDGAVEETQY
TRBJ2-3,TRBV24-1,AASSSGRFSDTQY
TRBJ2-1,TRBV28,ASSPMRGLMYNEQF
TRBJ2-2,TRBV5-5,ASSLSPTANTGELF